By share, the clone carrying this TCR beta chain counts as large. What it binds is not known. The data derive from a study of metastatic and nonmetastatic thyroid tumors. Across the whole study: Peripheral blood and tumor or nodule samples from malignant and benign thyroid patients were compared.

Nobody among the patients had been given any treatment before thyroid surgery. The CDR3 extends over 15 amino acids. The V end was cut by 8 bases, the J end by 9 bases, with 20 bases between. From germline, CDR1 is MNHNS and CDR2 SASEGT. Using MiXCR, TCRdb re-called clones from the PCR reads. The table has some 15,000 clones, roughly 28% seen once; the top ten hold about 19%. Study-wide findings and caveats: It was reportedly found that TCR beta diversity was significantly higher in malignant thyroid tumors than in benign nodules, a difference seen in both blood and tumor samples.

The chain couples TRBV6-1 to TRBJ1-6; the D is unclear. This sequence originates from a female donor with papillary thyroid cancer or a benign thyroid nodule (not recorded which). Some clones in this sample may be carry-over from other donors' samples. Material: tumor tissue. The CDR3 protein is CASGVETVGSSPLHF. CDR3 DNA: TGTGCCAGCGGTGTGGAGACGGTCGGGAGTTCACCCCTCCACTTT.